Listed below are T cell receptor beta chains from one sample, sequenced in a study of blood T cell repertoires in COVID-19. Sequencing was performed with immunoSEQ multiplex PCR; in TCRdb, only in-frame clones are kept and a portion is missing. The sample yields 50,000 to 70,000 clones, more than 65% seen once. The sample comprised peripheral blood. The receptors stem from an older woman with acute or convalescent COVID-19. Each CDR3 is given with its conserved first and last residue.

V	J	CDR3
TRBV5-1	TRBJ1-6	CASSAGTGDDLHF
TRBV12-3/TRBV12-4	TRBJ1-1	CASSRTVNTEAFF
TRBV21-1	TRBJ1-1	CASSNFTYTEAFF
TRBV9	TRBJ2-7	CASSQGQGAYEQYF
TRBV5-8	TRBJ1-6	CASSAGQGALYSPLHF
TRBV18	TRBJ2-7	CASSEMRYEQYF
TRBV20-1	TRBJ1-1	CSASPQPTGGTEAFF
TRBV1	TRBJ2-7	CTSSALRGGMNEQYF
TRBV27	TRBJ2-7	CASSLGGKHEQYF
TRBV7-2	TRBJ2-2	CASSLVSRTGELFF
TRBV11-2	TRBJ2-4	CASSRAATGQGNIQYF
TRBV12-5	TRBJ2-1	CASGSPGQGSEGGLNEQFF
TRBV6-5	TRBJ1-5	CASSLQVSNQPQHF
TRBV5-1	TRBJ2-3	CASSVGGTASTDTQYF
TRBV19	TRBJ2-7	CASSTLGGYYEQYF
TRBV30	TRBJ2-2	CAWNGGLETGELFF
TRBV18	TRBJ1-5	CASSGGWQPQHF
TRBV2	TRBJ1-1	CAPRAEMGTEAFF
TRBV11-2	TRBJ1-2	CASSPGQGAGYGYTF
TRBV2	TRBJ2-1	CASSEGASGGHTYNEQFF
TRBV19	TRBJ1-5	CASSPLDQPQHF
TRBV3-1/TRBV3-2	TRBJ2-6	CASSQGHIYSGANVLTF
TRBV2	TRBJ1-5	CASSYRVPNQPQHF
TRBV19	TRBJ1-3	CASTVTGISGNTIYF
TRBV2	TRBJ1-5	CASGDRARNNQPQHF
TRBV5-4	TRBJ2-5	CASSLVGSETQYF
TRBV19	TRBJ2-3	CASRTAYSTDTQYF
TRBV19	TRBJ1-5	CASSIWRGSGNQPQHF
TRBV4-2	TRBJ1-6	CASSQDLGPNSPLHF
TRBV24-1	TRBJ2-1	CATSPGQGLMDEQFF
TRBV6-2/TRBV6-3	TRBJ2-3	CASSYWTSGTDTQYF
TRBV6-5	TRBJ1-1	CASEVTGSAFF
TRBV3-1/TRBV3-2	TRBJ2-7	CASSQDLGGPPYEQYF
TRBV6-5	TRBJ2-7	CASSHRGLYEQYF
TRBV24-1	TRBJ2-2	CATSDSGSRVTGELFF
TRBV11-2	TRBJ1-4	CASSFQGNNEKLFF
TRBV30	TRBJ2-1	CAWAGGRANEQFF
TRBV21-1	TRBJ1-5	CASSRHRVRCNQPQHF
TRBV5-1	TRBJ2-7	CASSSQFGTSGGAYEQYF
TRBV6-6	TRBJ2-7	CASRTRQGSSEQYF
TRBV5-1	TRBJ2-2	CASSLGQFNTGELFF
TRBV3-1/TRBV3-2	TRBJ1-2	CASSPSHDTNYGYTF
TRBV5-4	TRBJ2-7	CASSRTGTGDYEQYF
TRBV2	TRBJ2-7	CASGKTAYEQYF
TRBV5-5	TRBJ2-7	CASSFRTLQGNEQYF
TRBV6-5	TRBJ1-1	CASSMEGRGTEAFF
TRBV5-1	TRBJ1-2	CASSLESSGYTF
TRBV5-1	TRBJ1-2	CATTGTGVGYTF
TRBV29-1	TRBJ1-1	CSVVLRVYTEAFF
TRBV11-2	TRBJ2-1	CASSIYGLAGGQNEQFF
TRBV19	TRBJ1-1	CASRKPTVAFTEAFF
TRBV6-2/TRBV6-3	TRBJ1-6	CASSYSEDRGDSPLHF
TRBV19	TRBJ1-3	CASLMGQGGDTIYF
TRBV5-4	TRBJ2-1	CASRGTSGTSRYNEQFF
TRBV11-2	TRBJ1-6	CASSRGADYNSPLHF
TRBV5-1	TRBJ1-1	CASRGVVGHTEAFF
TRBV11-2	TRBJ1-4	CASSPRDRGREKLFF
TRBV6-5	TRBJ2-3	CASSSRGVTDTQYF
TRBV10-1	TRBJ2-3	CASSDMPGTDTQYF